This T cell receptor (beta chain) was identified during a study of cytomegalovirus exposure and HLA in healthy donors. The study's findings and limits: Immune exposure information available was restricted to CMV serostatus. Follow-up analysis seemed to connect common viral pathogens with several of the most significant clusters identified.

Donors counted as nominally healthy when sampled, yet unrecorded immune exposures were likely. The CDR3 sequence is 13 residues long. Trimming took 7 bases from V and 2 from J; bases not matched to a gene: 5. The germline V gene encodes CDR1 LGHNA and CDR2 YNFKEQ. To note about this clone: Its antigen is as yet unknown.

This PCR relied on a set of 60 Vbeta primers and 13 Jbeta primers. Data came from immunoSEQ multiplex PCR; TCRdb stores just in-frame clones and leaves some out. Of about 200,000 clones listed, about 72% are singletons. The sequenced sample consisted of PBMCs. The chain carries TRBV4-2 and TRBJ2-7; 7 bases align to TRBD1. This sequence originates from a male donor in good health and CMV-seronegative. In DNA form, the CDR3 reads TGTGCCAGCAAGGGACAGACCACCTACGAGCAGTACTTC. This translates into CASKGQTTYEQYF.